These T cell receptor beta chains were read from a single sample in a study of identical twins. Each CDR3 protein is one row after TCRdb ran MiXCR on the 5' RACE reads. The sample has approximately 190,000 distinct CDR3 sequences, roughly 15% seen once. This same sample was also part of a study on T cells expressing NK-cell markers.

The sample consisted of CD8+ T cells sorted from blood. The origin of the receptors is a woman between 18 and 29 years old in good health. The CDR3 runs from the conserved cysteine through the conserved F or W. A D gene is named only where the DNA matches it firmly. Expanded clones get a size class; other rows say once, few or many, or leave the size out.

abundance | d_gene | j_gene | v_gene | CDR3aa | CDR3nt
NA | NA | TRBJ2-1 | TRBV12-3/TRBV12-4 | CASSLHVGTRSSYNEQFF | TGTGCCAGCAGTCTGCACGTTGGAACTCGAAGCTCCTACAATGAGCAGTTCTTC
few | NA | TRBJ2-7 | TRBV14 | CASSQEAYEQYF | TGTGCCAGCAGCCAAGAAGCTTACGAGCAGTACTTC
few | TRBD1 | TRBJ1-1 | TRBV4-1 | CASGQGEYTEAFF | TGCGCCAGCGGTCAGGGGGAATACACTGAAGCTTTCTTT
few | TRBD1 | TRBJ1-1 | TRBV5-1 | CASSLNQGVKNTEAFF | TGCGCCAGCAGCCTAAACCAGGGGGTCAAGAACACTGAAGCTTTCTTT
few | NA | TRBJ2-7 | TRBV9 | CASSVAGELPEQYF | TGTGCCAGCAGCGTAGCGGGAGAGCTCCCCGAGCAGTACTTC
NA | TRBD2 | TRBJ2-2 | TRBV10-3 | CAISELRGRSAGELFF | TGTGCCATCAGTGAACTACGCGGGAGGTCGGCCGGGGAGCTGTTTTTT
NA | NA | TRBJ2-1 | TRBV24-1 | CATSDEGPNEQFF | TGTGCCACCAGTGATGAAGGGCCCAATGAGCAGTTCTTC
NA | TRBD2 | TRBJ2-7 | TRBV9 | CASSRTSDSYEQYF | TGTGCCAGCAGCCGGACTAGCGACTCCTACGAGCAGTACTTC
NA | NA | TRBJ2-3 | TRBV5-6 | CASSLGGTVTDTQYF | TGTGCCAGCAGCTTGGGGGGTACCGTCACAGATACGCAGTATTTT
few | NA | TRBJ1-2 | TRBV6-5 | CASSYQDGAGYTF | TGTGCCAGCAGTTACCAAGACGGGGCTGGCTACACCTTC
few | TRBD2 | TRBJ2-7 | TRBV27 | CASSSLAVSSYEQYF | TGTGCCAGCAGTTCTCTAGCGGTAAGCTCCTACGAGCAGTACTTC
NA | NA | TRBJ1-2 | TRBV29-1 | CSAVEGVVGYTF | TGCAGCGCCGTAGAGGGTGTAGTTGGCTACACCTTC
few | NA | TRBJ1-6 | TRBV5-5 | CASSSSRLVSPLHF | TGTGCCAGCAGCTCTTCACGACTGGTTTCACCCCTCCACTTT
few | TRBD1 | TRBJ1-2 | TRBV5-1 | CASSLAPRQGISGYTF | TGCGCCAGCAGCTTGGCGCCCAGACAGGGAATATCCGGCTACACCTTC
NA | NA | TRBJ2-1 | TRBV7-9 | CASSPKGPGKRDEQFF | TGTGCCAGCAGCCCCAAAGGGCCAGGGAAGCGTGATGAGCAGTTCTTC
many | NA | TRBJ2-7 | TRBV29-1 | CSVPSDTYSYEQYF | TGCAGCGTTCCATCAGACACGTACTCCTACGAGCAGTACTTC
NA | TRBD1 | TRBJ1-5 | TRBV5-6 | CASNIRGQNQPQHF | TGTGCCAGCAACATAAGGGGGCAAAATCAGCCCCAGCATTTT
NA | NA | TRBJ2-2 | TRBV3-1 | CASSQDFLGSGELFF | TGTGCCAGCAGCCAAGATTTCCTTGGAAGCGGGGAGCTGTTTTTT
NA | TRBD2 | TRBJ2-1 | TRBV6-1 | CASTGTSGELFGQFF | TGTGCCAGCACCGGGACTAGCGGGGAGTTATTCGGGCAGTTCTTC
few | NA | TRBJ2-1 | TRBV6-2/TRBV6-3 | CASSPGHSIYNEQFF | TGTGCCAGCAGCCCGGGACACTCGATTTACAATGAGCAGTTCTTC
NA | TRBD2 | TRBJ2-1 | TRBV9 | CASSDPGLAKNEQFF | TGTGCCAGCAGCGACCCGGGACTAGCCAAAAATGAGCAGTTCTTC
NA | NA | TRBJ2-7 | TRBV18 | CASSPGGSAALYEQYF | TGTGCCAGCTCACCGGGTGGCTCCGCGGCCCTGTACGAGCAGTACTTC
few | NA | TRBJ2-3 | TRBV9 | CASSPAVSGTQYF | TGTGCCAGCAGCCCCGCAGTCTCGGGTACGCAGTATTTT
few | NA | TRBJ1-5 | TRBV20-1 | CSASDGNQPQHF | TGCAGTGCTTCGGACGGAAATCAGCCCCAGCATTTT